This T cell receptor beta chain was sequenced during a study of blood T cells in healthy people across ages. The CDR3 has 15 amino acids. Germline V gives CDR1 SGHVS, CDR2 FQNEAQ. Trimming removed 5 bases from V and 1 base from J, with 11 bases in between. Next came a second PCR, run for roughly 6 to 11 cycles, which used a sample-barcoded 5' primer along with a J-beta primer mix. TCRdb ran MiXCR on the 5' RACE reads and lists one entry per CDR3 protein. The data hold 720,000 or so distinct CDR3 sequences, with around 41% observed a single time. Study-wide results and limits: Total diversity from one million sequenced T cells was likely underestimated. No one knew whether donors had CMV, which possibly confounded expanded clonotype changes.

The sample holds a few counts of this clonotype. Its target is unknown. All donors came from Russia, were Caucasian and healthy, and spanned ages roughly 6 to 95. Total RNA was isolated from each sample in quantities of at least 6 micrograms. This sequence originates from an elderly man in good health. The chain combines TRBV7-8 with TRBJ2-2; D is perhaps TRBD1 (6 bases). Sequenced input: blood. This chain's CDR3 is CASSPGQRNTGELFF. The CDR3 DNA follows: TGTGCCAGCAGCCCAGGACAGAGGAACACCGGGGAGCTGTTTTTT. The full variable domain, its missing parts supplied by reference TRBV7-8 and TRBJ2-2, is GAGVSQSPRYKVAKRGQDVALRCDPISGHVSLFWYQQALGQGPEFLTYFQNEAQLDKSGLPSDRFFAERPEGSVSTLKIQRTQQEDSAVYLCASSPGQRNTGELFFGEGSRLTVL.